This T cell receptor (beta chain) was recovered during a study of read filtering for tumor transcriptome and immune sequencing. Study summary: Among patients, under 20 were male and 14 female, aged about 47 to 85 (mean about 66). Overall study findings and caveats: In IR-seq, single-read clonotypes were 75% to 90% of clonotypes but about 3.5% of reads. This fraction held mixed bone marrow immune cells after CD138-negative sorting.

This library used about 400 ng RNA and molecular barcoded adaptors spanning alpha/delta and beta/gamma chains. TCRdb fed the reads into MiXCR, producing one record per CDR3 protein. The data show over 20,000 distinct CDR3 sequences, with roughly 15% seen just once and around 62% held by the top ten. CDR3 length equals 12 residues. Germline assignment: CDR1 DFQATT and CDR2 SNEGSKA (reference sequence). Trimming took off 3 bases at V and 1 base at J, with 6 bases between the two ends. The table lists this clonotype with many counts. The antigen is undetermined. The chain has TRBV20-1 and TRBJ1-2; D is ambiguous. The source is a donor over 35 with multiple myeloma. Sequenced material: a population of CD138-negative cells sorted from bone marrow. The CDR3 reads CSARELNYGYTF. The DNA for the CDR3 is TGCAGTGCTAGGGAGCTTAACTATGGCTACACCTTC.